This TCR beta chain was documented in a study of molecular identifiers for immune sequencing clone quantification. Overall study findings and caveats: Detection of one spiked Jurkat cell's TCR RNA reportedly worked in one million naive cells.

A CD8+CD4-CCR7+CD45RA+ phenotype served as the sorting definition for naive CD8 T cells. This clonotype has at least ten counts. As yet, its antigen is unknown. TCRdb reprocessed the PCR reads with MiXCR, giving one entry per CDR3 protein. The repertoire includes 85,000 to 90,000 distinct CDR3 sequences, approximately 25% of them detected once, and approximately 0.78% sits in the top ten. This TCR was recovered from a human donor in good health. Some libraries in this study had Jurkat cell RNA spiked in. The sample taken for sequencing was naive CD8+ T cells from blood, with Jurkat cell RNA spiked in. Indicated subset: FACS-sorted CD8+CD4-CCR7+CD45RA+ naive T cells.

The CDR3, as DNA: TGCGCCAGCAGCTTGGAGTTGGGCAGCTCCTACGAGCAGTACTTC. This sequence encodes CASSLELGSSYEQYF. This chain connects TRBV5-1 to TRBJ2-7; no reliable D call. CDR1 and CDR2 (germline): SGHRS, YFSETQ. CDR3 length: 15 amino acids. Trimming pared 0 bases from V and 0 bases from J, leaving 10 bases between. Full variable domain (rest looked up from reference TRBV5-1 and TRBJ2-7): KAGVTQTPRYLIKTRGQQVTLSCSPISGHRSVSWYQQTPGQGLQFLFEYFSETQRNKGNFPGRFSGRQFSNSRSEMNVSTLELGDSALYLCASSLELGSSYEQYFGPGTRLTVT.